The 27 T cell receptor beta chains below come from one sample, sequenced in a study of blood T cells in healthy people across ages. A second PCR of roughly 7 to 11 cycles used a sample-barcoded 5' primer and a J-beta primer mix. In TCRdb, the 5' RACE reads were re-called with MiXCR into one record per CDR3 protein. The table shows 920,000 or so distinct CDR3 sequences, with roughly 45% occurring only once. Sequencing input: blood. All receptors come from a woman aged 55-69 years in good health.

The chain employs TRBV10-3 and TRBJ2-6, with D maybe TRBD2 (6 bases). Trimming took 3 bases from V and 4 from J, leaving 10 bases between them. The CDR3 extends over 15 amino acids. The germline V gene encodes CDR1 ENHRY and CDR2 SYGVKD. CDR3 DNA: TGTGCCATCAGTGAATCCGGAGGGGGGGCCAACGTCCTGACTTTC. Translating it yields CAISESGGGANVLTF.

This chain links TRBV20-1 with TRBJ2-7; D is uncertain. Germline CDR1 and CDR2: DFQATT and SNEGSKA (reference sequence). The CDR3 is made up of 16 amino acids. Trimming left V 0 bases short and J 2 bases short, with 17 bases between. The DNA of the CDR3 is TGCAGTGCTAGAGATGCCCTTCTACAGTCCCCCTACGAGCAGTACTTC. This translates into CSARDALLQSPYEQYF.

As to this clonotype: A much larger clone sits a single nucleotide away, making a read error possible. The CDR3 region is CSVEVTGPYEQYF. CDR3 nucleotides: TGCAGCGTTGAAGTGACAGGGCCCTACGAGCAGTACTTC. V usage is TRBV29-1 and J usage is TRBJ2-5, with 7 bases lining up with TRBD1. The DNA end is a closer match to TRBJ2-7, so the J assignment may be wrong. The CDR3 has 13 residues. Germline lookup yields CDR1 SQVTM and CDR2 ANQGSEA.

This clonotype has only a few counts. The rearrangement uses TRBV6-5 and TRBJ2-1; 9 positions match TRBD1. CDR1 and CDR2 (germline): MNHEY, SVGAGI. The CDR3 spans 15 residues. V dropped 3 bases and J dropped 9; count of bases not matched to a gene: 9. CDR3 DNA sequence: TGTGCCAGCAGTTATAGGGGGACAGGGTGGAGTGAGCAGTTCTTC. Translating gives CASSYRGTGWSEQFF.

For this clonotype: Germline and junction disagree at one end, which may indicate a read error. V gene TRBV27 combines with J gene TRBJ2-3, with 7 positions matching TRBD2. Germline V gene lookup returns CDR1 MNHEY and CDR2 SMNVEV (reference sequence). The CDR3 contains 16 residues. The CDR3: CTSSLNGAGSRNTQYF. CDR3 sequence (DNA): TGTACCAGCAGCTTAAATGGAGCGGGAAGCAGGAATACGCAGTATTTT.

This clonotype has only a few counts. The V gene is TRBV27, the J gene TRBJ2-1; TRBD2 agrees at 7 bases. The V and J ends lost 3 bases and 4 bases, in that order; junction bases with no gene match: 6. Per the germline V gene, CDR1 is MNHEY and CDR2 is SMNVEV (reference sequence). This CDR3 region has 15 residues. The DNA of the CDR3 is TGTGCCAGCAGTTTCCGAGCGGGAAGGTACAATGAGCAGTTCTTC. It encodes CASSFRAGRYNEQFF.

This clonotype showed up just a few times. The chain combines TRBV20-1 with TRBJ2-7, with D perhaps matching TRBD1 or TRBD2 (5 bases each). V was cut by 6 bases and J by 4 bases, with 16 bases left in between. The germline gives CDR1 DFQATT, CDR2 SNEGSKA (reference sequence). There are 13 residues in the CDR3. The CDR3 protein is CSASSDRLYEQYF. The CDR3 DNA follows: TGCAGTGCCAGTAGTGACAGACTATACGAGCAGTACTTC.

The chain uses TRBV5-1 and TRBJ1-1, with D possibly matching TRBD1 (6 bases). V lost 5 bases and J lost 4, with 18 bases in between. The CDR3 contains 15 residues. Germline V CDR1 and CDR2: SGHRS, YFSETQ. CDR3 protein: CASRATGSRGTEAFF. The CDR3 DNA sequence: TGCGCCAGCAGGGCGACAGGCTCCCGGGGCACTGAAGCTTTCTTT.

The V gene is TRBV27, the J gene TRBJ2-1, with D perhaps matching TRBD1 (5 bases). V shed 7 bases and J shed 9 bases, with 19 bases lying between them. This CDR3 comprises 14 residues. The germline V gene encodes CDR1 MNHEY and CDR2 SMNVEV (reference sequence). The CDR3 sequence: CASNLGGRGSEQFF. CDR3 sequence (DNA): TGTGCCAGCAATTTGGGCGGAAGGGGCAGTGAGCAGTTCTTC.

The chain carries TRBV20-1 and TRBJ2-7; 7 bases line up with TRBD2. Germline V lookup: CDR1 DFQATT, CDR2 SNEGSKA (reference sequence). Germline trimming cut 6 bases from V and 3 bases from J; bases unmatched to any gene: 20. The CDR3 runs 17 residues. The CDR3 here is CSAPGGGTGGAYYEQYF. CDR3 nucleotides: TGCAGTGCACCCGGGGGAGGGACTGGCGGAGCTTACTACGAGCAGTACTTC.

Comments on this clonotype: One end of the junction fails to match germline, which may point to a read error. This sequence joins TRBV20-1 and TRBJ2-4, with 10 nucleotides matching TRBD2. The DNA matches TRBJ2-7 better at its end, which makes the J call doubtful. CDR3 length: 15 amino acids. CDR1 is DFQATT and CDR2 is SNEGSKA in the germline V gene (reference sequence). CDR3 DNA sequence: TGCTGTGCTACCCTTCTAGCGGGAGTTCCCCTCGAGCAGTACTTC. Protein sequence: CCATLLAGVPLEQYF.

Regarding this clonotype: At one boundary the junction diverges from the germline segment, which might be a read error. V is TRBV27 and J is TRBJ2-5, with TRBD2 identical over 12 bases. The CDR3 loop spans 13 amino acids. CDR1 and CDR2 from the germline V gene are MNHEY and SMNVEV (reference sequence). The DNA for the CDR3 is TGTGCCGGCAGAACTAGCGGGAGGGAGACCCAGTACTTC. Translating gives CAGRTSGRETQYF.

This chain's CDR3 is CASHGTSGYEQYF. The DNA of the CDR3 is TGTGCCAGCCACGGTACTAGCGGCTACGAGCAGTACTTC. The chain has TRBV6-5 and TRBJ2-7, with 8 bases matching TRBD2. The CDR3 consists of 13 residues. The V and J ends lost 8 bases and 3 bases, in that order; junction bases with no gene match: 6. Germline CDR1 is MNHEY and CDR2 is SVGAGI.

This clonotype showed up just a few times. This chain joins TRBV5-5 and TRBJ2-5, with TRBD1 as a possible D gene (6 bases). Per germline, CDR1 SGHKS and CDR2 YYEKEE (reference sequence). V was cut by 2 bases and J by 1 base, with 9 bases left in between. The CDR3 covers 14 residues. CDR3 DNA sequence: TGTGCCAGCAGCTTACAGGGTTTCCAAGAGACCCAGTACTTC. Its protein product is CASSLQGFQETQYF.

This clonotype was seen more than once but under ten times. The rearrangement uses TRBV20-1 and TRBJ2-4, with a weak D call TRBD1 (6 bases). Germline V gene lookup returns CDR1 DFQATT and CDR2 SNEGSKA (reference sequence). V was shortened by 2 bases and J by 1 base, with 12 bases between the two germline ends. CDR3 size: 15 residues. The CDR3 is CSARRGGGAKNIQYF. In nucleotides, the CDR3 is TGCAGTGCTAGAAGAGGGGGTGGGGCCAAAAACATTCAGTACTTC.

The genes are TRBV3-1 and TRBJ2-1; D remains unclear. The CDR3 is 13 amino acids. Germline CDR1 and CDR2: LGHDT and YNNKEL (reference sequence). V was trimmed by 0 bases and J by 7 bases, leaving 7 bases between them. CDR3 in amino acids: CASSQDLENEQFF. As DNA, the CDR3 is TGTGCCAGCAGCCAAGATCTCGAGAATGAGCAGTTCTTC.

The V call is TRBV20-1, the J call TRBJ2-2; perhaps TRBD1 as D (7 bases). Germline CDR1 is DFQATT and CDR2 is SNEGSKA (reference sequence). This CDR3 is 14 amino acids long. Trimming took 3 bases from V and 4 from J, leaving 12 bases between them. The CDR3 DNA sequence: TGCAGTGCTAGCCAGGGGGGAGGCACCGGGGAGCTGTTTTTT. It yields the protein CSASQGGGTGELFF.

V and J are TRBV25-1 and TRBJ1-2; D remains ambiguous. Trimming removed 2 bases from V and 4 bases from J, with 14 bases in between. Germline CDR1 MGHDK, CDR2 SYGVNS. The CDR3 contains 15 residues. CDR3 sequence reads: CASSEIGQLTYGYTF. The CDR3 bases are TGTGCCAGCAGTGAAATCGGGCAGTTAACCTATGGCTACACCTTC.

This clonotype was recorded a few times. The DNA for the CDR3 is TGTGCCAGCAGCCTTTCCGGGACTACCCCAACAGAGACCCAGTACTTC. Protein product: CASSLSGTTPTETQYF. The V gene is TRBV7-2, the J gene TRBJ2-5; 7 bases fit TRBD2. This CDR3 is built from 16 residues. Looked up from germline, CDR1 is SGHTA and CDR2 is FQGNSA. The ends lost 5 bases at V and 4 bases at J; junction bases unmatched: 13.

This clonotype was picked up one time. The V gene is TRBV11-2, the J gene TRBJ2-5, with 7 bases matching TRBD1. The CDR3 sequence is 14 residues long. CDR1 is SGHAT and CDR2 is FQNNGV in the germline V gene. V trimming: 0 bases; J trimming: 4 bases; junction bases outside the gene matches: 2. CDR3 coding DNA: TGTGCCAGCAGCTTAGAGACAGGGCGAGAGACCCAGTACTTC. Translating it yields CASSLETGRETQYF.

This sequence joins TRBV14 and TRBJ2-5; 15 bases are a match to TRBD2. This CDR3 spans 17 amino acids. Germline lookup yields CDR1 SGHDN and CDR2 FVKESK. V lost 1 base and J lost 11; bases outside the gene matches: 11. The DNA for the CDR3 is TGTGCCAGCAGCCAAGGGTTGGGACTAGCGGGAGGATGTTGGCAGTACTTC. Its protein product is CASSQGLGLAGGCWQYF.

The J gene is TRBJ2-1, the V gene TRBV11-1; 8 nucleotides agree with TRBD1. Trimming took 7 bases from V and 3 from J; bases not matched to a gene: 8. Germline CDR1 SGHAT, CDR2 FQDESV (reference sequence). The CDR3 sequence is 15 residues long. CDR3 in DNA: TGTGCCAGCAACCAGGGACAGGACTACTACAATGAGCAGTTCTTC. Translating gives CASNQGQDYYNEQFF.

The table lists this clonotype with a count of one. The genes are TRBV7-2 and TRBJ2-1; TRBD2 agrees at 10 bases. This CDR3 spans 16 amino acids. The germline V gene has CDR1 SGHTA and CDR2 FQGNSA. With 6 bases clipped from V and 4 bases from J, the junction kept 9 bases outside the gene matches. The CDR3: CASRSSSGRWYNEQFF. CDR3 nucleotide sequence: TGTGCCAGCAGGTCGTCTAGCGGGAGATGGTACAATGAGCAGTTCTTC.

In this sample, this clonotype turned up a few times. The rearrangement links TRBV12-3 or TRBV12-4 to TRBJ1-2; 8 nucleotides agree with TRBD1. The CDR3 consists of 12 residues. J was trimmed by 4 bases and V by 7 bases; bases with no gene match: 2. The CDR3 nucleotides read TGTGCCAGCACAGACAGGGGCTATGGCTACACCTTC. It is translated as CASTDRGYGYTF.

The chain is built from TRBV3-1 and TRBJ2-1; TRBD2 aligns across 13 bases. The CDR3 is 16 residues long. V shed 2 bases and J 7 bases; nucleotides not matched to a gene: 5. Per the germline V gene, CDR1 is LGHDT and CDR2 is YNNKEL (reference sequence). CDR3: CASSQYGTSGKNEQFF. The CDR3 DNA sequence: TGTGCCAGCAGCCAATATGGGACTAGCGGGAAGAATGAGCAGTTCTTC.

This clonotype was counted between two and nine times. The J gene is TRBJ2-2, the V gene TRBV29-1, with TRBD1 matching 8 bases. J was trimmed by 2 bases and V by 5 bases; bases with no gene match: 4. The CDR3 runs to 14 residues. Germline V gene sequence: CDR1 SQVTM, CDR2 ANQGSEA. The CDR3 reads CSVSGQDNTGELFF. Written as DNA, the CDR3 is TGCAGCGTTTCGGGACAGGACAACACCGGGGAGCTGTTTTTT.

In DNA form, the CDR3 reads TGCAGCGTCGCCGAACCTGGGGGGGCCAACGTCCTGACTTTC. The encoded protein is CSVAEPGGANVLTF. The V gene is TRBV29-1, the J gene TRBJ2-6; no firm D call. The CDR3 extends over 14 amino acids. Germline V lookup: CDR1 SQVTM, CDR2 ANQGSEA. V was pared by 6 bases and J by 4 bases, with 13 bases between.